One sample yielded the 32 T cell receptor beta chains listed below, sequenced in a study of CD8+CD57+ T cells in acquired aplastic anemia. Researchers used genomic DNA as the template to profile TCR beta VDJ and CDR3. From the reads, TCRdb called clonotypes with MiXCR, one entry per CDR3 protein. Of fewer than 200,000 distinct CDR3 sequences listed, less than 50% are singletons. Patients who underwent sequencing had shown CD8+CD57+ cell expansion by flow cytometry. Sequencing was performed on sorted CD4+, CD8+, or CD8+CD57+ T cells (not recorded which) from PBMCs. These receptors were obtained from a human donor with aplastic anemia.

This clonotype was detected many times. The CDR3 loop is CASSVSQVSLAKNIQYF. The CDR3 DNA follows: TGTGCCAGCAGCGTAAGTCAGGTTAGCCTAGCCAAAAACATTCAGTACTTC. The V and J genes are TRBV9 and TRBJ2-4; D ambiguous. Germline lookup yields CDR1 SGDLS and CDR2 YYNGEE. The CDR3 spans 17 residues. Trimming took 1 base from V and 0 from J, leaving 14 bases between them.

At least ten counts were recorded for this clonotype. V usage is TRBV2 and J usage is TRBJ2-7; 8 nucleotides line up with TRBD1. V lost 5 bases and J lost 0; bases outside the gene matches: 15. The germline CDR1 and CDR2 sequences are SNHLY and FYNNEI. The CDR3 extends over 18 amino acids. CDR3 residues: CASSYPATLDRASYEQYF. The DNA of the CDR3 is TGTGCCAGCAGTTACCCTGCAACCCTGGACAGGGCCTCCTACGAGCAGTACTTC.

This clonotype turned up a few times. The CDR3 spells CSVEDGRLFYGYTF. The DNA for the CDR3 is TGCAGCGTTGAAGATGGACGGTTGTTTTATGGCTACACCTTC. The chain employs TRBV29-1 and TRBJ1-2, with D uncertain. Trimming stripped 0 bases from V and 5 bases from J, with 13 bases between. The CDR3 has 14 residues. The germline V gene has CDR1 SQVTM and CDR2 ANQGSEA.

At least ten counts were recorded for this clonotype. The chain has TRBV12-3 or TRBV12-4 and TRBJ2-5; 13 bases are shared with TRBD2. The CDR3 loop spans 15 amino acids. Trimming at V came to 6 bases and at J to 2 bases, leaving 3 bases not matched to a gene. CDR3 amino acids: CASSRLAGGQETQYF. The DNA for the CDR3 is TGTGCCAGCAGCCGACTAGCGGGGGGTCAAGAGACCCAGTACTTC.

The DNA for the CDR3 is TGTGCCAGCAGCCTTAGACATAGCAATCAGCCCCAGCATTTT. It is translated as CASSLRHSNQPQHF. The V and J genes are TRBV2 and TRBJ1-5; D gene uncertain. CDR1 is SNHLY, CDR2 FYNNEI, per germline. The germline V and J ends were trimmed by 6 bases and 0 bases, with 9 bases remaining between them. This CDR3 is 14 amino acids long.

Points on this clonotype: At one end, the junction sequence differs from germline, possibly due to a read error. The chain is built from TRBV9 and TRBJ2-5, with D possibly matching TRBD2 (6 bases). This CDR3 is 15 amino acids long. The germline V gene encodes CDR1 SGDLS and CDR2 YYNGEE. The CDR3 sequence is CASSPAAGRQETQYF. CDR3 coding DNA: TGTGCCAGCAGCCCCGCCGCGGGGCGGCAAGAGACCCAATACTTC.

V gene TRBV9 combines with J gene TRBJ2-1, with no clear D. The ends were cut back, 0 bases at V and 0 bases at J, with 10 bases in the middle. Germline CDR1 SGDLS, CDR2 YYNGEE. This CDR3 region has 16 residues. CDR3 DNA sequence: TGTGCCAGCAGCGTAGGCGACACGAGCTCCTACAATGAGCAGTTCTTC. Protein sequence: CASSVGDTSSYNEQFF.

The rearrangement joins TRBV5-1 to TRBJ2-3; 16 bases match TRBD2. The CDR3 is made up of 19 amino acids. Germline CDR1 is SGHRS and CDR2 is YFSETQ. The J segment lost 3 bases and the V segment lost 3 bases, leaving 10 bases of the junction unmatched. CDR3 DNA: TGCGCCAGCAGCTGGGGACTAGCGGGAGGGCCTGAGATGACAGATACGCAGTATTTT. This encodes CASSWGLAGGPEMTDTQYF.

There are many counts of this clonotype. The chain couples TRBV29-1 to TRBJ2-3; possible D gene TRBD1, 5 bases. CDR3 length: 14 residues. Germline-derived CDR1 and CDR2 are SQVTM and ANQGSEA. V was trimmed by 3 bases and J by 6 bases, leaving 16 bases between them. The CDR3 spells CSVETTQDRDTQYF. The CDR3 DNA reads TGCAGCGTTGAGACCACACAGGATAGGGATACGCAGTATTTT.

The gene calls are TRBV2 and TRBJ1-6; 12 bases fit TRBD1. Per the germline V gene, CDR1 is SNHLY and CDR2 is FYNNEI. V shed 8 bases, J shed 9 bases, and the junction held 8 bases outside the gene matches. The CDR3 runs 15 residues. CDR3 protein: CASGGQGAGSSPLHF. In DNA, the CDR3 is TGTGCCAGCGGGGGACAGGGGGCGGGCAGTTCACCCCTCCACTTT.

For this clonotype: The junction shows a germline mismatch at one end, possibly a read error. The chain carries TRBV10-1 and TRBJ2-7; D is tentatively TRBD1 or TRBD2 (5 bases each). The length of the CDR3 is 14 residues. Per the germline V gene, CDR1 is WNHNN and CDR2 is SYGVQD (reference sequence). The CDR3 nucleotides read TGCGCCAGCAGCCCGGGGCACCCGATAGAGGAGCGGTACTTC. Encoded protein: CASSPGHPIEERYF.

Comment on this clonotype: Sequence at one end of the junction differs from germline and may be a read error. The gene calls are TRBV10-1 and TRBJ1-4; the match to TRBD1 covers 10 bases. There are 14 residues in the CDR3. Looked up from germline, CDR1 is WNHNN and CDR2 is SYGVQD (reference sequence). DNA for the CDR3: TGCGCCAGCAGCAAGGGACAGGGGTATGAAAAACTGCTTTTT. It encodes CASSKGQGYEKLLF.

This clonotype was seen ten or more times. The rearrangement uses TRBV6-1 and TRBJ1-5, with D possibly matching TRBD1 (5 bases). Germline loops: CDR1 MNHNS, CDR2 SASEGT. With 7 bases removed from V and 2 bases from J, the gap between germline ends came to 12 bases. The CDR3 runs 14 residues. For the CDR3, the DNA is TGTGCCAGCATGGGACCCTTCGGCAATCAGCCCCAGCATTTT. Protein product: CASMGPFGNQPQHF.

The chain recombines TRBV7-2 with TRBJ2-1; D unclear. Looked up from germline, CDR1 is SGHTA and CDR2 is FQGNSA. Trimming cost V 5 bases and J 5 bases, with 4 bases left between them. This CDR3 region has 11 residues. The CDR3 bases are TGTGCCAGCAGCCGAAACAATGAGCAGTTCTTC. Translated, it gives CASSRNNEQFF.

This clonotype has a handful of counts. This chain connects TRBV18 to TRBJ1-1; no definite D call. This CDR3 comprises 15 residues. Germline V CDR1 and CDR2: KGHSH, LQKENI. V dropped 3 bases and J dropped 2 bases, with 13 bases sitting between them. The CDR3 region is CASSPPGSPNTEAFF. The CDR3 coding sequence is TGTGCCAGCTCACCTCCGGGATCCCCAAACACTGAAGCTTTCTTT.

This clonotype has a single count. A read error may produce the germline difference seen at one junction end. The chain recombines TRBV2 with TRBJ2-2; the match to TRBD2 covers 7 bases. CDR3 size: 15 residues. Germline V gene sequence: CDR1 SNHLY, CDR2 FYNNEI. The CDR3 DNA reads as TGTGTCAGCAGTGTTAGCGGGTCGAACACCGGGGAGCTGTTTTTT. Its protein product is CVSSVSGSNTGELFF.

The rearrangement links TRBV5-1 to TRBJ2-5; D is perhaps TRBD1 (6 bases). Germline V gene sequence: CDR1 SGHRS, CDR2 YFSETQ. This CDR3 region has 15 residues. Trimming took off 1 base at V and 2 bases at J, with 12 bases between the two ends. Here the CDR3 reads CASSLTTGFQETQYF. The CDR3 coding sequence is TGCGCCAGCAGCTTGACCACAGGGTTTCAAGAGACCCAGTACTTC. Looking up the rest from reference TRBV5-1 and TRBJ2-5 gives the full variable domain: KAGVTQTPRYLIKTRGQQVTLSCSPISGHRSVSWYQQTPGQGLQFLFEYFSETQRNKGNFPGRFSGRQFSNSRSEMNVSTLELGDSALYLCASSLTTGFQETQYFGPGTRLLVL.

This clonotype was recorded a few times. V gene TRBV7-9 combines with J gene TRBJ2-5; no reliable D call. CDR3 length: 13 amino acids. The germline V gene encodes CDR1 SEHNR and CDR2 FQNEAQ (reference sequence). Trimming took off 3 bases at V and 7 bases at J, with 12 bases between the two ends. The CDR3 sequence: CASSLSDRSTQYF. In DNA form, the CDR3 reads TGTGCCAGCAGCTTGTCGGATCGTTCGACCCAGTACTTC.

V gene TRBV9 combines with J gene TRBJ2-1, with TRBD2 matching over 8 bases. Germline V gene sequence: CDR1 SGDLS, CDR2 YYNGEE. The CDR3 is 12 residues long. The V gene end was trimmed by 4 bases and the J gene end by 13 bases; junction bases not matched to a gene: 7. CDR3 in DNA: TGTGCCAGCAGCTTAGGACTAGCCCCTCAGTTCTTC. Translation: CASSLGLAPQFF.

A remark on this clonotype: A much larger clonotype is one base distant, so this may be a read error. The chain combines TRBV6-5 with TRBJ2-7, with D tentatively TRBD2 (6 bases). Germline V CDR1 and CDR2: MNHEY, SVGAGI. CDR3 size: 14 residues. Trimming stripped 0 bases from V and 5 bases from J, with 11 bases between. The CDR3 bases are TGTGCCAGCAGTTACTCCGGGGGAGCAAACGAGCAGTACTTC. Translating gives CASSYSGGANEQYF.

In this sample, this clonotype turned up many times. The chain joins TRBV28 to TRBJ1-1; D remains unclear. Trimming took off 5 bases at V and 7 bases at J, with 8 bases between the two ends. Per the germline V gene, CDR1 is MDHEN and CDR2 is SYDVKM. The CDR3 sequence is 11 residues long. This CDR3 reads CASSLNLEAFF. As DNA, the CDR3 is TGTGCCAGCAGTCTCAATCTTGAAGCTTTCTTT.

V and J are TRBV2 and TRBJ2-7, with D possibly matching TRBD1 (5 bases). The CDR3 spans 11 residues. V lost 3 bases and J lost 8, with 8 bases in between. CDR1 SNHLY and CDR2 FYNNEI come from the germline V gene. The CDR3: CASSDVGQQYF. The CDR3 DNA reads as TGTGCCAGCAGTGACGTGGGGCAGCAGTACTTC.

The chain employs TRBV2 and TRBJ1-5, with D possibly matching TRBD1 (6 bases). Germline V gene sequence: CDR1 SNHLY, CDR2 FYNNEI. This CDR3 contains 14 residues. V was cut by 7 bases and J by 4 bases, with 14 bases left in between. CDR3 coding DNA: TGTGCCAGCACCGGAAGTCAGGGGAATCAGCCCCAGCATTTT. This translates into CASTGSQGNQPQHF.

This clonotype was recorded at least ten times. The CDR3 DNA reads TGCGCCAGCAGCTTATTTCCGGGGGGCGAAACCGGGGAGCTGTTTTTT. This encodes CASSLFPGGETGELFF. The rearrangement links TRBV5-1 to TRBJ2-2; D is perhaps TRBD2 (7 bases). Germline V gives CDR1 SGHRS, CDR2 YFSETQ. Deletions cut 2 bases from V and 5 bases from J, with 16 bases between. The CDR3 is 16 residues long.

This clonotype was observed a single time. The rearrangement uses TRBV9 and TRBJ1-2; TRBD1 aligns across 7 bases. Germline values: CDR1 SGDLS, CDR2 YYNGEE. With V trimmed by 1 base and J by 5 bases, 8 bases remained unmatched. CDR3 length: 15 residues. CDR3 nucleotide sequence: TGTGCCAGCAGCGTAACAGGGGTGAAGTCTTATGGCTACACCTTC. This translates into CASSVTGVKSYGYTF.

The chain joins TRBV7-9 to TRBJ1-6; possible D gene TRBD1, 5 bases. CDR1 is SEHNR, CDR2 FQNEAQ, per germline (reference sequence). The V gene lost 4 bases and the J gene lost 4 bases, with 8 bases spanning the gap. The CDR3 has 14 amino acids. In DNA, the CDR3 is TGTGCCAGCAGCTCAACAGGATATAATTCACCCCTCCACTTT. It is translated as CASSSTGYNSPLHF.

The chain is built from TRBV9 and TRBJ1-3; TRBD1 aligns across 12 bases. With V trimmed by 4 bases and J by 2 bases, 4 bases remained unmatched. Germline lookup yields CDR1 SGDLS and CDR2 YYNGEE. The CDR3 is 16 amino acids. CDR3 region: CASSPGTGGAGNTIYF. The CDR3, as DNA: TGTGCCAGCAGCCCAGGGACAGGGGGCGCTGGAAACACCATATATTTT.

V is TRBV19 and J is TRBJ2-7; 11 positions match TRBD1. V was clipped by 4 bases and J by 1 base; unmatched bases: 15. In germline, CDR1 is LNHDA, CDR2 SQIVND (reference sequence). This CDR3 spans 19 amino acids. Here the CDR3 reads CASSSWGTGGPGLSYEQYF. The CDR3 coding sequence is TGTGCCAGTAGTAGTTGGGGGACAGGGGGACCCGGACTATCCTACGAGCAGTACTTC.

The J gene is TRBJ2-2, the V gene TRBV7-8; TRBD1 aligns across 7 bases. CDR1 SGHVS and CDR2 FQNEAQ come from the germline V gene. This CDR3 is built from 15 residues. The V and J ends lost 4 bases and 0 bases, in that order; junction bases with no gene match: 2. This chain's CDR3 is CASSSGTANTGELFF. The CDR3 DNA sequence: TGTGCCAGCAGCTCCGGGACAGCGAACACCGGGGAGCTGTTTTTT.

This clonotype was observed once. The chain joins TRBV7-3 to TRBJ1-1; a weak D match, TRBD1 (5 bases). With 5 bases removed from V and 4 bases from J, the gap between germline ends came to 11 bases. The CDR3 is 13 residues long. Germline CDR1 is SGHTA and CDR2 is FQGTGA. For the CDR3, the DNA is TGTGCCAGCAGCCTAGGACACCGCACTGAAGCTTTCTTT. Amino acids: CASSLGHRTEAFF.

V gene TRBV5-6 combines with J gene TRBJ2-7; possible D gene TRBD1, 6 bases. CDR3 size: 14 residues. Germline-derived CDR1 and CDR2 are SGHDT and YYEEEE. Deletions cut 4 bases from V and 3 bases from J, with 14 bases between. The CDR3: CASSTGHRSYEQYF. The CDR3 bases are TGTGCCAGCAGCACGGGACATAGAAGCTACGAGCAGTACTTC.

The chain uses TRBV20-1 and TRBJ2-5; TRBD2 matches at 8 bases. Trimming removed 3 bases from V and 9 bases from J; junction bases left unmatched: 15. Germline CDR1 is DFQATT and CDR2 is SNEGSKA (reference sequence). The CDR3 runs to 15 residues. CDR3 in DNA: TGCAGTGCTAGCCAAACCGGGACTAGAGGGGAGGCCCAGTACTTC. Protein sequence: CSASQTGTRGEAQYF.